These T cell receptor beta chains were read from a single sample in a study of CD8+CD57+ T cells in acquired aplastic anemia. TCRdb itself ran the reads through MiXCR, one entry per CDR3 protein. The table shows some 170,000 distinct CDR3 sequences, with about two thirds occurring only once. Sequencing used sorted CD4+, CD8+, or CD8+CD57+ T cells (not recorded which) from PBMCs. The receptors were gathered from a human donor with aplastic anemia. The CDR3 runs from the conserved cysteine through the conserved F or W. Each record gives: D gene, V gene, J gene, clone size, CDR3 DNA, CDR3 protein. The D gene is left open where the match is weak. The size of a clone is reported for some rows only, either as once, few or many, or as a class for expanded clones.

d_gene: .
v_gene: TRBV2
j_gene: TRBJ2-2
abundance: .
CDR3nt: TGTGCCAGCATAGGGCAGTCCAACACCGGGGAGCTGTTTTTT
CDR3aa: CASIGQSNTGELFF

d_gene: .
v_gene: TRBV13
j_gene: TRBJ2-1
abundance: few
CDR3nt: TGTGCCAGCAGCTGGGGGCCGAACAGGTTCTTC
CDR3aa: CASSWGPNRFF

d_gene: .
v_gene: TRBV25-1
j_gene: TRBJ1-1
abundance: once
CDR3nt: TGTGCCAGCAGTGTAATGGCGCCGGCGACGGCTTTCTTT
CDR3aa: CASSVMAPATAFF

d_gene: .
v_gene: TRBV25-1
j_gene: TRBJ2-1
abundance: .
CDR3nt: TGTGCCAGCAGACTAGCTAATGAGCAGTTCTTC
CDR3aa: CASRLANEQFF

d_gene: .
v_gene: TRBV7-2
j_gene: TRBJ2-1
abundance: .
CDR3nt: TGTGCCAGCAACCGCGACCTGGGAAATGAGCAGTTCTTC
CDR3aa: CASNRDLGNEQFF

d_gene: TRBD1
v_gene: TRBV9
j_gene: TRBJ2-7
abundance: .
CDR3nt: TGTGCCAGCAGTCTTAACCCGGGACAGGGTTCCTACGAGCAGTACTTC
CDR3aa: CASSLNPGQGSYEQYF

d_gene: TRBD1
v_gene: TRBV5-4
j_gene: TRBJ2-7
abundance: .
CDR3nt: TGTGCCAGCAGCCAGGCGACCGGGACAGGGTTCTACGAGCAGTACTTC
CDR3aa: CASSQATGTGFYEQYF

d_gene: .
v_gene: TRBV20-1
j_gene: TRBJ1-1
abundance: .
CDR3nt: TGCAGCGAACGGGGAAGGAGCACTGAAGCTTTCTTT
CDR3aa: CSERGRSTEAFF

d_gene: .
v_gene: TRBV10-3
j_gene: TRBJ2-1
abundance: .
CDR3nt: TGTGCCATCAGTGGAACAGATCCCAACAATGAGCAGTTCTTC
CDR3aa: CAISGTDPNNEQFF

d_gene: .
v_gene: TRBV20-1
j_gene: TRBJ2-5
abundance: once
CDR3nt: TGCAGTGCGCCGAACGCGGGGAAAGAGACCCAGTACTTC
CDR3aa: CSAPNAGKETQYF